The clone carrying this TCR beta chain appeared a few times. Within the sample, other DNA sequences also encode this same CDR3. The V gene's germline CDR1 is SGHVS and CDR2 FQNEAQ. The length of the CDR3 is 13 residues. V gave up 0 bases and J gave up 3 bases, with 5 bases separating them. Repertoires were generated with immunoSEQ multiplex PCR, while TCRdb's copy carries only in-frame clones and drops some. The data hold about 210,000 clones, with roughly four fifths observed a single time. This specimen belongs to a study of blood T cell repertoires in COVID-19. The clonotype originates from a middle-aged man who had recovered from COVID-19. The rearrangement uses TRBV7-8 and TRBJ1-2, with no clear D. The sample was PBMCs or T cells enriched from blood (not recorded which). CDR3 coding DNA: TGTGCCAGCAGCTTAGCCCGGGACTATGGCTACACCTTC. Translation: CASSLARDYGYTF.